The rows below give T cell receptor beta chains drawn from one sample of a study of blood T cell repertoires in COVID-19. Method: immunoSEQ multiplex PCR; TCRdb's copy keeps in-frame clones and lacks some. The sample has fewer than 500,000 clones, approximately 90% seen once; the top ten hold under 2%. The sequencing input was PBMCs or T cells enriched from blood (not recorded which). These receptors were taken from a woman under 30 with acute COVID-19. The CDR3 runs from the conserved cysteine through the conserved F or W. D genes are given only for firm matches. Clone size appears in some rows only: once, few, many, or a class for an expanded clone.

TGTGCCACCAGCAGCCCTAGCGGGAGGGCTGGCAATGAGCAGTTCTTC | CATSSPSGRAGNEQFF | TRBV15 | TRBD2 | NA | TRBJ2-1
TGTGCCAGCAGCTCAGGGGGCTGGACTGAAGCTTTCTTT | CASSSGGWTEAFF | TRBV7-9 | TRBD1 | few | TRBJ1-1
TGCGCCAGCAGCGTGGACTTCTCTGGGGCCAACGTCCTGACTTTC | CASSVDFSGANVLTF | TRBV5-1 | NA | NA | TRBJ2-6
TGCGCCAGCAGTGGTCGATCGGGGGGCGCGGGTCAGCCCCAGCATTTT | CASSGRSGGAGQPQHF | TRBV10-2 | NA | NA | TRBJ1-5
TGTGCCAGCTCACCACAAATTGATAACTCTGGCTACACCTTC | CASSPQIDNSGYTF | TRBV18 | NA | NA | TRBJ1-2
TGTGCCAGCAGCATGGGACAGCCGTACAATGAGCAGTTCTTC | CASSMGQPYNEQFF | TRBV6-2/TRBV6-3 | TRBD1 | once | TRBJ2-1
TGTGCCAGCAGCCCTGCGGGGGGGCCGACCCTACAAGAGACCCAGTACTTC | CASSPAGGPTLQETQYF | TRBV5-4 | TRBD2 | NA | TRBJ2-5
TGTGCCAGCAGCGATAAAACCGGGACAGGGCGCTCACCCCTCCACTTT | CASSDKTGTGRSPLHF | TRBV7-8 | TRBD1 | NA | TRBJ1-6
TGCAGCGTCCCTCCAGACAGCCATCTGAACTATGGCTACACCTTC | CSVPPDSHLNYGYTF | TRBV29-1 | NA | once | TRBJ1-2
TGCAGTGCCCTTAATGTAGCCGGCCAGTTCTTC | CSALNVAGQFF | TRBV20-1 | NA | NA | TRBJ2-1
TGTGCCAGCAGTGACTCCCGGGACAGGGGCTCGTACGAGCAGTACTTC | CASSDSRDRGSYEQYF | TRBV2 | TRBD1 | NA | TRBJ2-7
TGTGCCAGCAGCTCAGTAACAGGGCGCGGTGGCTACACCTTC | CASSSVTGRGGYTF | TRBV6-5 | NA | NA | TRBJ1-2
TGTGCCTGGGAGGGACAGGGGTCCTACGAGCAGTACTTC | CAWEGQGSYEQYF | TRBV30 | TRBD1 | NA | TRBJ2-7
TGTGCCAGCAGGATGGGAGGGGTATCACCCCTCCACTTT | CASRMGGVSPLHF | TRBV5-4 | NA | NA | TRBJ1-6
TGTGCCAGCAGCCTCCGCTCCTACGAGCAGTACTTC | CASSLRSYEQYF | TRBV7-9 | NA | NA | TRBJ2-7
TGTGCCAGCAGTATCTACAGGGGGCAGGGAAATGAGCAGTTCTTC | CASSIYRGQGNEQFF | TRBV6-5 | TRBD1 | NA | TRBJ2-1
TGCGCCAGCAGCCAAGATCCGGGTGTTAACTATGGCTACACCTTC | CASSQDPGVNYGYTF | TRBV4-3 | NA | NA | TRBJ1-2
TGTGCCAGCAAGCCTTGGGCGGGCGGAATCTCTGGGGCCAACGTCCTGACTTTC | CASKPWAGGISGANVLTF | TRBV7-8 | NA | NA | TRBJ2-6
TGTGCCAGTAGTATGTCAGGAGGTCGCGAGCAGTACTTC | CASSMSGGREQYF | TRBV19 | NA | NA | TRBJ2-7
TGTGCCAGCAGCCTCGACACATATGGCTACACCTTC | CASSLDTYGYTF | TRBV14 | NA | NA | TRBJ1-2
TGTGCCTGGAGCCTACGGGGGGGTGGGTCACCCCTCCACTTT | CAWSLRGGGSPLHF | TRBV30 | NA | NA | TRBJ1-6
TGCGCCAGCAGCCTTAGACTAGCGGGAGGGTTCAATGAGCAGTTCTTC | CASSLRLAGGFNEQFF | TRBV4-3 | TRBD2 | NA | TRBJ2-1
TGCGCCAGCAGCTTGGATCAGGGGGGAGATACGCAGTATTTT | CASSLDQGGDTQYF | TRBV5-1 | NA | NA | TRBJ2-3
TGTGCCACCAGTGCCACAGGAAACATTCAGTACTTC | CATSATGNIQYF | TRBV24-1 | NA | NA | TRBJ2-4
TGTGCCAGCAGCGTCGGGGGGGCGGAGACCCAGTACTTC | CASSVGGAETQYF | TRBV7-3 | TRBD2 | NA | TRBJ2-5
TGTGCCAGCAGCCAGTCGGACTCCGCCCCCCTCGAGCAGTACTTC | CASSQSDSAPLEQYF | TRBV14 | NA | NA | TRBJ2-7
TGCAGCGCGACTAGCCCCACCCAGTACTTC | CSATSPTQYF | TRBV29-1 | TRBD2 | NA | TRBJ2-5
TGTGCCAGCAGCCAAGTAGAGGACGAGCAGTACTTC | CASSQVEDEQYF | TRBV3-1/TRBV3-2 | NA | NA | TRBJ2-7
TGTGCCAGCAGCCAGCAGCGGGAAGCTGTCGAGCAGTACTTC | CASSQQREAVEQYF | TRBV3-1/TRBV3-2 | TRBD2 | NA | TRBJ2-7
TGTGCCAGCAGCTTGGGTGGTAGCGGGGGGGCGTGGAATGAGCAGTTCTTC | CASSLGGSGGAWNEQFF | TRBV5-4 | TRBD2 | NA | TRBJ2-1
TGTGCCACCAGTGACTCGGGACAGGGAGACCAGCCCCAGCATTTT | CATSDSGQGDQPQHF | TRBV24-1 | TRBD1 | few | TRBJ1-5
TGTGCCAGCTCACCGACTCCGGCCCCCACTGAAGCTTTCTTT | CASSPTPAPTEAFF | TRBV18 | NA | NA | TRBJ1-1
TGTGCCAGCAGCTTAGTTGGTCAGGGCCAAGAGACCCAGTACTTC | CASSLVGQGQETQYF | TRBV7-6 | NA | NA | TRBJ2-5
TGTGCCATCAGTGCCACGGGACAGGTCTACAATGAGCAGTTCTTC | CAISATGQVYNEQFF | TRBV10-3 | TRBD1 | NA | TRBJ2-1
TGTGCCAGCAGCCAAGAGGGGACAAGTGTATTT | CASSQEGTSVF | TRBV4-2 | NA | NA | TRBJ1-1
TGTGCCAGCAGCCGACAGTTCAGCTCTGGAAACACCATATATTTT | CASSRQFSSGNTIYF | TRBV6-5 | NA | NA | TRBJ1-3
TGTGCCAGCAGTCTCCGCGGGGCCTACAATGAGCAGTTCTTC | CASSLRGAYNEQFF | TRBV27 | NA | NA | TRBJ2-1
TGCGCCAGCAGCCTCACTAGCGGGGGCTCCTACGAGCAGTACTTC | CASSLTSGGSYEQYF | TRBV4-1 | TRBD2 | NA | TRBJ2-7
TGCGCCAGCGGACATCCGGGACTAGCTGAGGAGCAGTTCTTC | CASGHPGLAEEQFF | TRBV10-2 | TRBD2 | once | TRBJ2-1
TGTGCCAGCAGGACAGGGGCCCTTAATGAAAAACTGTTTTTT | CASRTGALNEKLFF | TRBV19 | TRBD1 | NA | TRBJ1-4
TGTGCCAGCAGCACCCCGGGACAGGGGGCAGAAAAAGAGACCCAGTACTTC | CASSTPGQGAEKETQYF | TRBV7-2 | TRBD1 | NA | TRBJ2-5
TGTGCCAGCAGCGCCAAGACTAGCAACCAAGAGACCCAGTACTTC | CASSAKTSNQETQYF | TRBV7-2 | TRBD2 | NA | TRBJ2-5
TGTGGAGTTTCGCAGGGTCCGAGTTCACCCCTCCACTTT | CGVSQGPSSPLHF | TRBV19 | NA | NA | TRBJ1-6
TGTGCCAGCAGCGTAGGATTAACTCCAACTAATGAAAAACTGTTTTTT | CASSVGLTPTNEKLFF | TRBV9 | NA | NA | TRBJ1-4
TGTGCCAGCAGTCCACCGGACAGGGCTGGCGAGCAGTACTTC | CASSPPDRAGEQYF | TRBV28 | TRBD1 | NA | TRBJ2-7
TGTGCCATCAGTGAGCCGGGGGGGTCGATGAACACTGAAGCTTTCTTT | CAISEPGGSMNTEAFF | TRBV10-3 | NA | NA | TRBJ1-1
TGTGCCAGCAGCTTGGTGGGTACTAGCGAAGCTTTCTTT | CASSLVGTSEAFF | TRBV5-6 | NA | NA | TRBJ1-1
TGTGCCAGCAGCTCTACGCGGGGGGCCTATGGCTACACCTTC | CASSSTRGAYGYTF | TRBV11-2 | NA | NA | TRBJ1-2
TGTGCCAGCAGCTCCGGGACAGGAGGCTCCTATAATTCACCCCTCCACTTT | CASSSGTGGSYNSPLHF | TRBV5-4 | TRBD1 | NA | TRBJ1-6